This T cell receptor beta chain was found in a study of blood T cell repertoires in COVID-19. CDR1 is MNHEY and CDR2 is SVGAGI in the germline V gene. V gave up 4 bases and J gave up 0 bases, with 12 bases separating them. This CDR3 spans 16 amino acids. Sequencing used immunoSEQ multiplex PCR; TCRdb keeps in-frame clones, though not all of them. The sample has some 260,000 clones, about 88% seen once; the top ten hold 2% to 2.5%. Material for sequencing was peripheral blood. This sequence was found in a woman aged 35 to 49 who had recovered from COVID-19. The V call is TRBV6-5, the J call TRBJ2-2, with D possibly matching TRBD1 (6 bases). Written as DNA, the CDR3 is TGTGCCAGCAGTTTCTACAGGGCCCCGAACACCGGGGAGCTGTTTTTT. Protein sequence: CASSFYRAPNTGELFF.